The 26 T cell receptor beta chains listed next were all sequenced from one sample in a study of cytomegalovirus exposure and HLA in healthy donors. Primers for the PCR totalled 60 Vbeta and 13 Jbeta. Using immunoSEQ multiplex PCR, the repertoire was profiled, and TCRdb retains in-frame clones only, with some absent. The sample includes around 200,000 clones, more than 70% of them seen just once. The specimen was PBMCs. The receptors come from a man aged 25 to 45 in good health and CMV-seropositive.

J is TRBJ2-3 and V is TRBV7-6; TRBD1 might be the D (5 bases). The V gene's germline CDR1 is SGHVS and CDR2 FNYEAQ. The CDR3 loop spans 13 amino acids. V was trimmed by 5 bases and J by 0 bases, leaving 6 bases between them. DNA of the CDR3: TGTGCCAGCAGCAGACAGAGCACAGATACGCAGTATTTT. Encoded protein: CASSRQSTDTQYF.

For this clone: A read error may produce the germline difference seen at one junction end. The rearrangement links TRBV15 to TRBJ2-5; tentative D call: TRBD2 (5 bases). CDR3 length: 16 residues. CDR1 LNHNV and CDR2 YYDKDF come from the germline V gene (reference sequence). Written as DNA, the CDR3 is TGTGCCACCGGCAGTGGGGAGCGGTGGCTGAGGGAGACCCAGTACTTC. It is translated as CATGSGERWLRETQYF.

CDR3 region: CAISDFSGSNNEQFF. The CDR3 DNA reads as TGTGCCATCAGTGATTTTAGCGGGAGTAACAATGAGCAGTTCTTC. The chain has TRBV10-3 and TRBJ2-1; 9 bases are shared with TRBD2. V dropped 3 bases and J dropped 5; count of bases not matched to a gene: 5. Germline-derived CDR1 and CDR2 are ENHRY and SYGVKD. The CDR3 is made up of 15 amino acids.

This clone was seen only a few times. The rearrangement links TRBV11-2 to TRBJ2-1; 9 bases fit TRBD1. The CDR3 runs 15 residues. The V gene end was trimmed by 3 bases and the J gene end by 2 bases; junction bases not matched to a gene: 2. In germline, CDR1 is SGHAT, CDR2 FQNNGV. CDR3 DNA sequence: TGTGCCAGCAGCTTGGGGGACAGGGCCTACAATGAGCAGTTCTTC. Protein: CASSLGDRAYNEQFF.

The chain combines TRBV28 with TRBJ1-4; D may be TRBD1 (5 bases). The CDR3 totals 13 residues. V lost 10 bases and J lost 7, with 16 bases in between. Per the germline V gene, CDR1 is MDHEN and CDR2 is SYDVKM. In DNA form, the CDR3 reads TGTGCCACGGGGGTGGGTTCTACTGAAAAACTGTTTTTT. It encodes CATGVGSTEKLFF.

This rearrangement joins TRBV6-5 to TRBJ2-3, with 7 bases identical to TRBD2. Germline V gene lookup returns CDR1 MNHEY and CDR2 SVGAGI. The V gene end was trimmed by 6 bases and the J gene end by 4 bases; junction bases not matched to a gene: 4. The CDR3 is 13 amino acids. CDR3 region: CASRPTSPDTQYF. The CDR3 DNA is TGTGCCAGCAGGCCGACTAGCCCAGATACGCAGTATTTT.

This chain links TRBV11-2 with TRBJ2-1; unclear D gene. There are 14 residues in the CDR3. V lost 5 bases to trimming and J lost 0 bases, with 8 bases between them. Germline CDR1 is SGHAT and CDR2 is FQNNGV. DNA for the CDR3: TGTGCCAGCAGCCCATCGAGCTCCTACAATGAGCAGTTCTTC. It is translated as CASSPSSSYNEQFF.

This rearrangement joins TRBV4-3 to TRBJ2-1, with a weak D call TRBD1 (6 bases). Trimming left V 1 base short and J 1 base short, with 11 bases between. The CDR3 sequence is 16 residues long. Germline V CDR1 and CDR2: LGHNA, YSLEER. The DNA for the CDR3 is TGCGCCAGCAGCCAAGGGCGAGGGGGATCCTACAATGAGCAGTTCTTC. It is translated as CASSQGRGGSYNEQFF.

The table lists this clone with a few counts. The chain joins TRBV6-1 to TRBJ2-5, with D maybe TRBD2 (5 bases). Germline lookup yields CDR1 MNHNS and CDR2 SASEGT. This CDR3 comprises 15 residues. The germline V and J ends were trimmed by 6 bases and 2 bases, with 16 bases remaining between them. DNA for the CDR3: TGTGCCAGCAGCCTCTCTTTGGACTTTCAAGAGACCCAGTACTTC. Its translation is CASSLSLDFQETQYF.

The chain couples TRBV2 to TRBJ1-1; the match to TRBD1 covers 9 bases. This CDR3 has 14 residues. Germline CDR1 and CDR2: SNHLY and FYNNEI. Losses at the gene ends were 5 bases for V and 5 bases for J; bases not matched to a gene: 6. The CDR3 sequence is CASSPQGALTEAFF. The CDR3 coding sequence is TGTGCCAGCAGTCCACAGGGGGCTTTAACTGAAGCTTTCTTT.

This chain uses TRBV9 with TRBJ2-7; 8 bases fit TRBD1. CDR1 and CDR2 (germline): SGDLS, YYNGEE. The CDR3 runs 15 residues. J was trimmed by 2 bases and V by 3 bases; bases with no gene match: 7. The CDR3: CASSARTGRTYEQYF. The CDR3 DNA reads TGTGCCAGCAGCGCGAGGACAGGGAGAACCTACGAGCAGTACTTC.

The rearrangement links TRBV5-1 to TRBJ2-1; TRBD2 agrees at 7 bases. CDR3 size: 15 residues. The trim removed 6 bases at V and 3 bases at J, leaving 9 bases unmatched. CDR1 SGHRS and CDR2 YFSETQ come from the germline V gene. The CDR3 DNA is TGCGCCAGCACCCCAATGGGAGGGGACTACAATGAGCAGTTCTTC. Protein product: CASTPMGGDYNEQFF.

The J gene is TRBJ2-7, the V gene TRBV7-2; D is perhaps TRBD1 (7 bases). Germline V gene data show CDR1 as SGHTA and CDR2 as FQGNSA. The germline V and J ends were trimmed by 5 bases and 5 bases, with 19 bases remaining between them. The CDR3 extends over 15 amino acids. The CDR3 spells CASSPLGGRGNEQYF. In DNA, the CDR3 is TGTGCCAGCAGCCCCCTGGGGGGCAGGGGGAACGAGCAGTACTTC. Together with reference TRBV7-2 and TRBJ2-7, the CDR3 gives the full variable domain: GAGVSQSPSNKVTEKGKDVELRCDPISGHTALYWYRQSLGQGLEFLIYFQGNSAPDKSGLPSDRFSAERTGGSVSTLTIQRTQQEDSAVYLCASSPLGGRGNEQYFGPGTRLTVT.

This clone was counted once. The chain is built from TRBV5-6 and TRBJ2-5; 9 nucleotides align to TRBD1. Germline lookup yields CDR1 SGHDT and CDR2 YYEEEE. Losses at the gene ends were 2 bases for V and 0 bases for J; bases not matched to a gene: 2. The CDR3 length is 15 residues. CDR3 coding DNA: TGTGCCAGCAGCTTCTGGGACAGGGACCAAGAGACCCAGTACTTC. Translated: CASSFWDRDQETQYF.

The chain employs TRBV19 and TRBJ2-2; a weak D match, TRBD1 (5 bases). With 7 bases removed from V and 4 bases from J, the gap between germline ends came to 10 bases. Germline V gene sequence: CDR1 LNHDA, CDR2 SQIVND (reference sequence). The CDR3 runs to 13 residues. This CDR3 is CASTGRVTGELFF. The DNA of the CDR3 is TGTGCCAGTACGGGCAGGGTCACCGGGGAGCTGTTTTTT.

The V gene is TRBV28, the J gene TRBJ2-6, with TRBD2 as a possible D gene (5 bases). The CDR3 is made up of 16 amino acids. V lost 7 bases to trimming and J lost 0 bases, with 13 bases between them. Germline CDR1 MDHEN, CDR2 SYDVKM. The CDR3 loop is CASTTEVLSGANVLTF. CDR3 nucleotides: TGTGCCAGCACCACGGAGGTTCTCTCTGGGGCCAACGTCCTGACTTTC.

The chain employs TRBV7-9 and TRBJ1-2; D is ambiguous. The CDR3 has 15 amino acids. The germline V and J ends were trimmed by 1 base and 8 bases, with 17 bases remaining between them. Germline V gene lookup returns CDR1 SEHNR and CDR2 FQNEAQ (reference sequence). The CDR3 protein is CASSLEAGRERGYTF. The CDR3 nucleotides read TGTGCCAGCAGCTTAGAAGCGGGGAGAGAAAGAGGCTACACCTTC.

V and J are TRBV27 and TRBJ1-1, with a tentative D call TRBD1 (6 bases). This CDR3 is 14 amino acids long. The germline V and J ends were trimmed by 8 bases and 0 bases, with 13 bases remaining between them. The germline V gene encodes CDR1 MNHEY and CDR2 SMNVEV (reference sequence). CDR3 amino acids: CASGLQGMNTEAFF. CDR3 sequence (DNA): TGTGCCAGCGGCTTACAGGGCATGAACACTGAAGCTTTCTTT.

The chain has TRBV5-4 and TRBJ2-5; D is unresolved. The CDR3 sequence is 13 residues long. Germline-derived CDR1 and CDR2 are SGHNT and YYREEE (reference sequence). V lost 0 bases to trimming and J lost 4 bases, with 7 bases between them. The CDR3: CASSLAVSETQYF. CDR3 nucleotide sequence: TGTGCCAGCAGCTTGGCGGTTTCAGAGACCCAGTACTTC. Using reference TRBV5-4 and TRBJ2-5 for the parts outside the CDR3, the full variable domain is ETGVTQSPTHLIKTRGQQVTLRCSSQSGHNTVSWYQQALGQGPQFIFQYYREEENGRGNFPPRFSGLQFPNYSSELNVNALELDDSALYLCASSLAVSETQYFGPGTRLLVL.

This clone was observed a few times. The chain employs TRBV14 and TRBJ1-5; D is possibly TRBD1 (5 bases). Looked up from germline, CDR1 is SGHDN and CDR2 is FVKESK. The CDR3 is 14 residues long. V was pared by 3 bases and J by 2 bases, with 8 bases between. CDR3 in amino acids: CASSQGGGNQPQHF. Written as DNA, the CDR3 is TGTGCCAGCAGCCAGGGGGGTGGCAATCAGCCCCAGCATTTT.

The chain combines TRBV7-2 with TRBJ1-5; weak D call: TRBD1 (6 bases). Trimming pared 1 base from V and 5 bases from J, leaving 6 bases between. Germline lookup yields CDR1 SGHTA and CDR2 FQGNSA. The CDR3 runs to 13 residues. CDR3 protein: CASSLEGDQPQHF. The CDR3 DNA reads TGTGCCAGCAGCTTAGAGGGGGATCAGCCCCAGCATTTT. Full variable domain (rest looked up from reference TRBV7-2 and TRBJ1-5): GAGVSQSPSNKVTEKGKDVELRCDPISGHTALYWYRQSLGQGLEFLIYFQGNSAPDKSGLPSDRFSAERTGGSVSTLTIQRTQQEDSAVYLCASSLEGDQPQHFGDGTRLSIL.

The chain is built from TRBV9 and TRBJ2-1; 7 bases fit TRBD2. V gave up 3 bases and J gave up 8 bases; unmatched junction bases: 11. The CDR3 sequence is 15 residues long. Germline V lookup: CDR1 SGDLS, CDR2 YYNGEE. CDR3 residues: CASSGATSIMDEQFF. The CDR3 nucleotides are TGTGCCAGCAGCGGGGCGACTAGCATCATGGATGAGCAGTTCTTC.

This clone occurred a few times. This rearrangement joins TRBV6-6 to TRBJ2-1; 9 bases match TRBD2. The ends lost 5 bases at V and 2 bases at J; junction bases unmatched: 4. The CDR3 loop spans 15 amino acids. CDR1 and CDR2 (germline): MNHNY, SVGAGI (reference sequence). The CDR3 region is CASSPSGGPYNEQFF. The DNA of the CDR3 is TGTGCCAGCAGTCCCAGCGGGGGGCCCTACAATGAGCAGTTCTTC.

The J gene is TRBJ2-1, the V gene TRBV7-9; 7 bases are shared with TRBD2. Germline-derived CDR1 and CDR2 are SEHNR and FQNEAQ (reference sequence). This CDR3 region has 17 residues. The V gene end was trimmed by 5 bases and the J gene end by 8 bases; junction bases not matched to a gene: 18. The CDR3 DNA follows: TGTGCCAGCAGCCGGACTAGACTGGCCCTTTCCTTCTATGAGCAGTTCTTC. This codes for CASSRTRLALSFYEQFF.

CDR3 sequence reads: CASSLAFQGAGTDTQYF. CDR3 DNA sequence: TGTGCCAGCAGCTTAGCCTTCCAGGGGGCGGGCACAGATACGCAGTATTTT. The rearrangement joins TRBV7-9 to TRBJ2-3; TRBD1 aligns across 8 bases. The germline V gene has CDR1 SEHNR and CDR2 FQNEAQ (reference sequence). The CDR3 has 17 amino acids. V shed 0 bases and J 1 base; nucleotides not matched to a gene: 6. Drawing the rest from reference TRBV7-9 and TRBJ2-3, the complete variable domain is DTGVSQNPRHKITKRGQNVTFRCDPISEHNRLYWYRQTLGQGPEFLTYFQNEAQLEKSRLLSDRFSAERPKGSFSTLEIQRTEQGDSAMYLCASSLAFQGAGTDTQYFGPGTRLTVL.

On this clone: Additional DNA sequences in this sample encode the identical CDR3. The V and J genes are TRBV27 and TRBJ1-3, with D unclear. This CDR3 has 15 amino acids. Trimming cost V 6 bases and J 0 bases, with 12 bases left between them. Germline CDR1 is MNHEY and CDR2 is SMNVEV (reference sequence). The CDR3: CASSPTGSSGNTIYF. The CDR3 DNA is TGTGCCAGCAGCCCCACCGGGAGCTCTGGAAACACCATATATTTT.